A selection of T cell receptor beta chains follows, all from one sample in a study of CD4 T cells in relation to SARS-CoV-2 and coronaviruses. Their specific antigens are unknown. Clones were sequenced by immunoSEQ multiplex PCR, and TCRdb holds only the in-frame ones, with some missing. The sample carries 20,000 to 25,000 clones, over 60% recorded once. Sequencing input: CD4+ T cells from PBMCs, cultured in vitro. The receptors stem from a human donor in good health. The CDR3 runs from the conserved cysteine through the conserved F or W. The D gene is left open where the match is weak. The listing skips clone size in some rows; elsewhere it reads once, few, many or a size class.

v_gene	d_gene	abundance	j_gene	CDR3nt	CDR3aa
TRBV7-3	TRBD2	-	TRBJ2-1	TGTGCCAGCAGCTTAGCGGTCGGGAGGGAGCAGTTCTTC	CASSLAVGREQFF
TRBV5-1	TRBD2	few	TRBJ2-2	TGCGCCAGCAGCTTTGAGGCCGGGGGGATCGGGGAGCTGTTTTTT	CASSFEAGGIGELFF
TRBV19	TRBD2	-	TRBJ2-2	TGTGCCAGTAGCGCGACGGGACTAGCGGGTTCCCCGAACACCGGGGAGCTGTTTTTT	CASSATGLAGSPNTGELFF
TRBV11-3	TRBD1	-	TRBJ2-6	TGTGCCAGCAGCAATCCAGGGGGCTCTGGGGCCAACGTCCTGACTTTC	CASSNPGGSGANVLTF
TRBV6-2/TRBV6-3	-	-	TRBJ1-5	TGTGCCAGCAGTCCCAACTGGGGTCCCGATCAGCCCCAGCATTTT	CASSPNWGPDQPQHF
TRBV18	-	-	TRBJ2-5	TGTGCCAGCTCCCAGGGGGAGACCCAGTACTTC	CASSQGETQYF
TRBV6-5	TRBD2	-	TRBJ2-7	TGTGCCAGCAGTTACGGACCACTAGCGGCCGACGCGCAGTACTTC	CASSYGPLAADAQYF
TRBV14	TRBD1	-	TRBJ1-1	TGTGCCAGCAGCCCAATGACAGGGGCTTTGAACACTGAAGCTTTCTTT	CASSPMTGALNTEAFF
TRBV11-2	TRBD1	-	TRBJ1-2	TGTGCCAGCAGCCAAGGGACAGGGTTAGTGGGCTATGGCTACACCTTC	CASSQGTGLVGYGYTF
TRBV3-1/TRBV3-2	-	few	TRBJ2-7	TGTGCCAGCAGCCCCCTCGGAGGCGAGCAGTACTTC	CASSPLGGEQYF
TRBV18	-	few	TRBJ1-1	TGTGCCAGCTCACCTTCCGAACACGGGGCTGTACCTAGGGAAGCTTTCTTT	CASSPSEHGAVPREAFF
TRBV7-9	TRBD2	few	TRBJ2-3	TGTGCCAGCAGCTTAGATAGCGGGGCGTGGTATTTT	CASSLDSGAWYF
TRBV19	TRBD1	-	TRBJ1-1	TGTGCCAGTAGTAGTCAGGGGGGGGACACTGAAGCTTTCTTT	CASSSQGGDTEAFF
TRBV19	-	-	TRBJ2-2	TGTGCCAGTAGTAGGGGCCAGGACGCCAGGGGAGGGGAGCTGTTTTTT	CASSRGQDARGGELFF
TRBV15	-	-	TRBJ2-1	TGTGCCACCAGCAGAGACAGGGGCTATTCCTACAATGAGCAGTTCTTC	CATSRDRGYSYNEQFF
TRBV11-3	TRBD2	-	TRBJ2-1	TGTGCCAGCAGCCCGCCAGGGACTAGCGGGAGAGATGAGCAGTTCTTC	CASSPPGTSGRDEQFF
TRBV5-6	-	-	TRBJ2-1	TGTGCCAGCAGTCCCGGGCAGCAGTTCTTC	CASSPGQQFF
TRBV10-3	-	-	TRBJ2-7	TGTGCCATCAGTGAGTGGTACGAGCAGTACTTC	CAISEWYEQYF
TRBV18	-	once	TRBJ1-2	TGTGCCAGCTCACCACAGGGTCATCAGGGCTACACCTTC	CASSPQGHQGYTF
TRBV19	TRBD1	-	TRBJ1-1	TGTGCCAGTAGTAACAGGGGGCGGAAGAACACTGAAGCTTTCTTT	CASSNRGRKNTEAFF
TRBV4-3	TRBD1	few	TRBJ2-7	TGCGCCAGCAGCCAAGATTACCGGCGACAGGGACCGTCCTACGAGCAGTACTTC	CASSQDYRRQGPSYEQYF
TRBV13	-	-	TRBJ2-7	TGTGCCAGCAGCCCGGCCTACAGAGCCTACGAGCAGTACTTC	CASSPAYRAYEQYF
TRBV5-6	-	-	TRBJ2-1	TGTGCCAGCAGCTTGGGTTGGGGGGGCCCATACAATGAGCAGTTCTTC	CASSLGWGGPYNEQFF
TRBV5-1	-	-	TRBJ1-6	TGCGCCAGCAGCCAGACCGACCCCCGGGATGCAAATTCACCCCTCCACTTT	CASSQTDPRDANSPLHF
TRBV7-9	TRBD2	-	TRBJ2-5	TGTGCCAGCAGATCACCGGGACTAGCGGGGGCGGGGGAGACCCAGTACTTC	CASRSPGLAGAGETQYF
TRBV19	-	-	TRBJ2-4	TGTGCCAGTAGTATAGGTGGTGGGGCCAAAAACATTCAGTACTTC	CASSIGGGAKNIQYF
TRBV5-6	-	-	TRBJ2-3	TGTGCCAGCAGCTTGAACGTTTGGGGACACCTAAGCACAGATACGCAGTATTTT	CASSLNVWGHLSTDTQYF
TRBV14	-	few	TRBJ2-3	TGTGCCAGCAGGGCGAACACAGATACGCAGTATTTT	CASRANTDTQYF
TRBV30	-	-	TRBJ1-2	TGTGCCTGGAGCCTAGGGGAGACCTATGGCTACACCTTC	CAWSLGETYGYTF
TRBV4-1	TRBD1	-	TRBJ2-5	TGCGCCAGCAGCCCAACCGGGACAGGGAGTCTAGAGACCCAGTACTTC	CASSPTGTGSLETQYF
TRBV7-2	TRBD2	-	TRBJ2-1	TGTGCCAGCAGCTTAGGGACTAGCGGGGGGCCATACAATGAGCAGTTCTTC	CASSLGTSGGPYNEQFF
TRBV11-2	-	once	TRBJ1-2	TGTGCCAGCAGCTTAGCTTCCATTCCAGGAAACTATGGCTACACCTTC	CASSLASIPGNYGYTF
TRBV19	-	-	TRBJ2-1	TGTGCCAGTAGTGATCGGGGGCCCACACGGGATGAGCAGTTCTTC	CASSDRGPTRDEQFF
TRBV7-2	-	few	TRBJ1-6	TGTGCCAGCAGCTTAGTGGCAGGGTTTAATTCACCCCTCCACTTT	CASSLVAGFNSPLHF
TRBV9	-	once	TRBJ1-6	TGTGCCAGCAGCGTAGACCTCGGGAATTCACCCCTCCACTTT	CASSVDLGNSPLHF